This T cell receptor (beta chain) is drawn from a study of response to subunit inactivated influenza vaccine. Study outcomes and limitations: After each seasonal influenza vaccination, few new T cells are recruited, the authors suggested.

The CDR3 is 14 amino acids. Trimming removed 2 bases at V and 6 bases at J, with 10 bases between. Germline assignment: CDR1 LGHNA and CDR2 YNFKEQ. This clonotype was seen a handful of times. Its antigen is not known. TCRdb reanalysed the RT-PCR reads using MiXCR and keeps one entry per CDR3 protein. Altogether around 790,000 distinct CDR3 sequences are present, around 20% being singletons, with the ten largest covering roughly a tenth. This chain links TRBV4-2 with TRBJ1-4; D is possibly TRBD1 (5 bases). This specimen was PBMCs from blood, taken 5 days after vaccination. This TCR derives from a man aged 50-59 years who received an inactivated influenza vaccine. The CDR3 protein is CASSQRGSYEKLFF. CDR3 in DNA: TGTGCCAGCAGCCAAAGGGGTTCCTATGAAAAACTGTTTTTT.